Each of the 3 T cell receptor beta chains below was sequenced from the same sample in a study of blood T cell repertoires in COVID-19. The repertoire was sequenced with immunoSEQ multiplex PCR; TCRdb's copy has only in-frame clones and lacks some. The sample has about 170,000 clones, approximately 90% seen once. What was sequenced was peripheral blood. The origin of the receptors is a man younger than 35 with active or convalescent COVID-19.

V and J are TRBV10-3 and TRBJ2-1; no reliable D call. Germline V gene data show CDR1 as ENHRY and CDR2 as SYGVKD. CDR3 length: 11 residues. The ends were cut back, 5 bases at V and 9 bases at J, with 8 bases in the middle. The CDR3 bases are TGTGCCATCAGTCTTAGTGGTGAGCAGTTCTTC. This encodes CAISLSGEQFF.

The chain recombines TRBV29-1 with TRBJ1-1; TRBD1 might be the D (5 bases). V lost 7 bases and J 7 bases, leaving 16 bases between the germline ends. The CDR3 is 12 residues long. CDR1 and CDR2 from the germline V gene are SQVTM and ANQGSEA. The CDR3 nucleotides read TGCAGCGCCCGTACATGGGGGGATGAAGCTTTCTTT. Translated: CSARTWGDEAFF.

J is TRBJ2-5 and V is TRBV14; perhaps TRBD2 as D (6 bases). The germline V and J ends were trimmed by 4 bases and 3 bases, with 9 bases remaining between them. CDR1 and CDR2 (germline): SGHDN, FVKESK. The CDR3 contains 13 residues. CDR3 coding DNA: TGTGCCAGCAGCCGCGGACTAAAAGAGACCCAGTACTTC. It codes for CASSRGLKETQYF.